A single sample is the source of the 21 T cell receptor beta chains below, sequenced in a study of cytomegalovirus exposure and HLA in healthy donors. Assay: immunoSEQ multiplex PCR; the TCRdb copy retains only in-frame clones and omits some. Of approximately 280,000 clones detected, around 85% appear once; the ten largest clones hold 0.9% to 1.1%. Sequenced material: PBMCs. The source is a woman aged 18-35 years in good health and CMV-seronegative.

The table lists this clone with a few counts. V is TRBV7-6 and J is TRBJ1-5; 7 nucleotides agree with TRBD1. The CDR3 length is 16 residues. Trimming at V came to 5 bases and at J to 4 bases, leaving 11 bases not matched to a gene. CDR1 is SGHVS, CDR2 FNYEAQ, per germline. This CDR3 reads CASSARTGGRNQPQHF. DNA for the CDR3: TGTGCCAGCAGCGCTAGGACAGGAGGGCGAAATCAGCCCCAGCATTTT. Looking up the rest from reference TRBV7-6 and TRBJ1-5 gives the full variable domain: GAGVSQSPRYKVTKRGQDVALRCDPISGHVSLYWYRQALGQGPEFLTYFNYEAQQDKSGLPNDRFSAERPEGSISTLTIQRTEQRDSAMYRCASSARTGGRNQPQHFGDGTRLSIL.

The chain is built from TRBV4-3 and TRBJ1-2; TRBD1 matches at 11 bases. Per the germline V gene, CDR1 is LGHNA and CDR2 is YSLEER. With 4 bases clipped from V and 4 bases from J, the junction kept 5 bases outside the gene matches. This CDR3 region has 15 residues. The CDR3 sequence: CASSPGTGGGYGYTF. Here the CDR3 DNA reads TGCGCCAGCAGCCCAGGGACAGGGGGGGGCTATGGCTACACCTTC.

The J gene is TRBJ1-2, the V gene TRBV7-6; 10 positions match TRBD1. This CDR3 is built from 15 residues. V lost 5 bases and J lost 4; bases outside the gene matches: 7. Germline V gives CDR1 SGHVS, CDR2 FNYEAQ. DNA of the CDR3: TGTGCCAGCAGCCTTTTGACAGGGGGCAGCTATGGCTACACCTTC. Translating it yields CASSLLTGGSYGYTF.

The chain combines TRBV7-6 with TRBJ2-6; 9 bases match TRBD2. Germline CDR1 and CDR2: SGHVS and FNYEAQ. Trimming removed 1 base from V and 0 bases from J; junction bases left unmatched: 7. The CDR3 contains 19 residues. CDR3 DNA sequence: TGTGCCAGCAGCTTAGAGGCAGCGGGGGGCAGCTCTGGGGCCAACGTCCTGACTTTC. Translated: CASSLEAAGGSSGANVLTF.

V gene TRBV2 combines with J gene TRBJ1-2, with D maybe TRBD1 (6 bases). This CDR3 has 14 amino acids. CDR1 is SNHLY, CDR2 FYNNEI, per germline. Trimming stripped 8 bases from V and 3 bases from J, with 16 bases between. The chain's CDR3 is CASYPSQGHYGYTF. CDR3 nucleotide sequence: TGTGCCAGCTATCCCAGCCAGGGGCACTATGGCTACACCTTC.

The chain employs TRBV2 and TRBJ1-2; 9 nucleotides align to TRBD1. V was clipped by 0 bases and J by 4 bases; unmatched bases: 6. The germline V gene has CDR1 SNHLY and CDR2 FYNNEI. There are 16 residues in the CDR3. CDR3 coding DNA: TGTGCCAGCAGTGAAGCGGGGACAGGGCCGTTCTATGGCTACACCTTC. This codes for CASSEAGTGPFYGYTF.

The sample holds one count of this clone. The chain employs TRBV5-1 and TRBJ1-1, with D perhaps matching TRBD1 (5 bases). Per germline, CDR1 SGHRS and CDR2 YFSETQ. This CDR3 has 14 residues. Trimming left V 3 bases short and J 5 bases short, with 14 bases between. The chain's CDR3 is CASSWREGLTEAFF. The CDR3 DNA sequence: TGCGCCAGCAGCTGGCGGGAGGGGTTAACTGAAGCTTTCTTT.

The J gene is TRBJ2-1, the V gene TRBV4-3; weak D call: TRBD2 (6 bases). Germline CDR1 LGHNA, CDR2 YSLEER. The CDR3 runs to 18 residues. The V and J ends lost 4 bases and 0 bases respectively, with 19 bases between them. CDR3 nucleotide sequence: TGCGCCAGCAGCCCCCTGAGGTACGGGGGACGCTCCTACAATGAGCAGTTCTTC. It codes for CASSPLRYGGRSYNEQFF.

The chain uses TRBV7-8 and TRBJ2-7; 9 bases are a match to TRBD2. Germline CDR1 is SGHVS and CDR2 is FQNEAQ. J was trimmed by 2 bases and V by 3 bases; bases with no gene match: 14. The CDR3 is 18 residues long. The CDR3, as DNA: TGTGCCAGCAGCTTGCCGGGACTAGCACCAAATGGGCCCTACGAGCAGTACTTC. It is translated as CASSLPGLAPNGPYEQYF.

This clone was recorded once. The chain links TRBV7-7 to TRBJ2-1, with unresolved D. The CDR3 sequence is 13 residues long. Germline-derived CDR1 and CDR2 are SSHAT and FNYEAQ (reference sequence). V was shortened by 5 bases and J by 0 bases, with 5 bases between the two germline ends. The CDR3 here is CASSRSSYNEQFF. The CDR3 nucleotides read TGTGCCAGCAGCCGGTCCTCCTACAATGAGCAGTTCTTC.

The V and J genes are TRBV5-1 and TRBJ1-2; 9 bases are shared with TRBD1. Germline-derived CDR1 and CDR2 are SGHRS and YFSETQ. This CDR3 has 14 residues. V dropped 4 bases and J dropped 8; count of bases not matched to a gene: 9. The CDR3 sequence is CASSPEQGQGGYTF. CDR3 DNA: TGCGCCAGCAGCCCGGAACAGGGACAGGGAGGCTACACCTTC.

This clone has more than one count but fewer than ten. The gene calls are TRBV25-1 and TRBJ1-6; tentatively, D is TRBD1 (6 bases). The CDR3 has 15 amino acids. CDR1 MGHDK and CDR2 SYGVNS come from the germline V gene. The V end was cut by 4 bases, the J end by 7 bases, with 14 bases between. The CDR3 region has the DNA TGTGCCAGCAGTGCGGTTGGACAGACAAATTCACCCCTCCACTTT. It is translated as CASSAVGQTNSPLHF.

This clone was picked up a small number of times. The chain joins TRBV18 to TRBJ2-2; possible D gene TRBD1, 6 bases. V lost 4 bases and J 2 bases, leaving 14 bases between the germline ends. CDR3 size: 16 residues. CDR1 and CDR2 from the germline V gene are KGHSH and LQKENI. Written as DNA, the CDR3 is TGTGCCAGCTCACTGGCCCCGGACAGTAACACCGGGGAGCTGTTTTTT. This codes for CASSLAPDSNTGELFF.

The V gene is TRBV7-9, the J gene TRBJ2-3, with a possible D match to TRBD1 (7 bases). Trimming took 1 base from V and 8 from J, leaving 13 bases between them. Germline loops: CDR1 SEHNR, CDR2 FQNEAQ (reference sequence). This CDR3 is built from 14 residues. The CDR3 DNA reads TGTGCCAGCAGCTTAGAAGGGCAGGGGGGTACGCAGTATTTT. Protein sequence: CASSLEGQGGTQYF.

This chain uses TRBV15 with TRBJ2-7, with a possible D match to TRBD1 (5 bases). Germline loops: CDR1 LNHNV, CDR2 YYDKDF (reference sequence). Trimming cost V 0 bases and J 1 base, with 7 bases left between them. The CDR3 has 14 residues. In DNA form, the CDR3 reads TGTGCCACCAGCAGAGACAGGGATTCCTACGAGCAGTACTTC. This sequence encodes CATSRDRDSYEQYF.

The chain is built from TRBV5-1 and TRBJ2-7, with D possibly matching TRBD2 (6 bases). Germline V CDR1 and CDR2: SGHRS, YFSETQ. This CDR3 comprises 14 residues. V was trimmed by 0 bases and J by 6 bases, leaving 13 bases between them. The CDR3 region has the DNA TGCGCCAGCAGCTTGGGAGGGTGGGGAGGCGAGCAGTACTTC. It is translated as CASSLGGWGGEQYF. Combining the CDR3 with reference TRBV5-1 and TRBJ2-7 gives the whole variable domain KAGVTQTPRYLIKTRGQQVTLSCSPISGHRSVSWYQQTPGQGLQFLFEYFSETQRNKGNFPGRFSGRQFSNSRSEMNVSTLELGDSALYLCASSLGGWGGEQYFGPGTRLTVT.

The V gene is TRBV30, the J gene TRBJ2-2, with TRBD2 matching 7 bases. In germline, CDR1 is GTSNPN, CDR2 SVGIG (reference sequence). This CDR3 comprises 14 residues. The CDR3 nucleotides are TGTGCTCGGAGCGGGGCTAGGGTCACCGGGGAGCTGTTTTTT. Translation: CARSGARVTGELFF.

The CDR3 coding sequence is TGTGCCAGCAGTTACAGGGGCTCACCCCTCCACTTT. Its protein is CASSYRGSPLHF. The genes are TRBV7-9 and TRBJ1-6; 7 bases map to TRBD1. The CDR3 covers 12 residues. The V gene end was trimmed by 6 bases and the J gene end by 10 bases; junction bases not matched to a gene: 3. Germline V lookup: CDR1 SEHNR, CDR2 FQNEAQ (reference sequence).

This rearrangement joins TRBV2 to TRBJ2-1, with 8 bases aligning to TRBD1. The CDR3 consists of 16 residues. CDR1 is SNHLY, CDR2 FYNNEI, per germline. J gave up 8 bases and V 3 bases, and 12 bases lay outside the gene matches. This CDR3 is CASSDKWTGFLDEQFF. CDR3 DNA: TGTGCCAGCAGTGATAAGTGGACAGGGTTTCTGGATGAGCAGTTCTTC. Full variable domain (remainder filled in from reference TRBV2 and TRBJ2-1): EPEVTQTPSHQVTQMGQEVILRCVPISNHLYFYWYRQILGQKVEFLVSFYNNEISEKSEIFDDQFSVERPDGSNFTLKIRSTKLEDSAMYFCASSDKWTGFLDEQFFGPGTRLTVL.

This clone was counted once. J is TRBJ2-3 and V is TRBV30; no clear D. V shed 8 bases and J shed 1 base, with 10 bases lying between them. CDR1 and CDR2 from the germline V gene are GTSNPN and SVGIG (reference sequence). The CDR3 covers 12 residues. The CDR3 sequence is CALHRGTDTQYF. CDR3 in DNA: TGTGCCCTTCACCGAGGCACAGATACGCAGTATTTT.

V is TRBV7-6 and J is TRBJ2-7; 10 bases map to TRBD2. The CDR3 is 15 residues long. Germline V CDR1 and CDR2: SGHVS, FNYEAQ. J lost 6 bases, V lost 1 base, and 6 bases had no gene match. The CDR3 DNA sequence: TGTGCCAGCAGCTTAGGTGGTCCTAGCGGGAGCGAGCAGTACTTC. Amino acid sequence: CASSLGGPSGSEQYF.